Listed here are 32 T cell receptor beta chains from one sample, sequenced in a study of blood T cell repertoires in COVID-19. The table came from immunoSEQ multiplex PCR; TCRdb's copy has only in-frame clones and leaves some out. This sample has roughly 200,000 clones, with 70% to 90% found just once. Sequencing was done on a sample of peripheral blood. These TCRs come from a human donor with active or convalescent COVID-19. The donor label of this sample is uncertain.

The chain recombines TRBV5-1 with TRBJ1-4; D is ambiguous. The germline gives CDR1 SGHRS, CDR2 YFSETQ. The CDR3 covers 16 residues. V dropped 5 bases and J dropped 0 bases, with 14 bases sitting between them. The CDR3 region is CASRTGVGATNEKLFF. CDR3 bases: TGCGCCAGCAGGACCGGGGTGGGCGCAACTAATGAAAAACTGTTTTTT.

The genes are TRBV4-3 and TRBJ2-1, with D perhaps TRBD2 (6 bases). Per the germline V gene, CDR1 is LGHNA and CDR2 is YSLEER. The ends were cut back, 4 bases at V and 4 bases at J, with 11 bases in the middle. The CDR3 covers 14 residues. The CDR3 DNA follows: TGCGCCAGCAGCCCCGGGACTGTGTACAATGAGCAGTTCTTC. Amino acid sequence: CASSPGTVYNEQFF.

The chain links TRBV28 to TRBJ2-3; unclear D gene. V lost 3 bases and J lost 2, with 3 bases in between. Germline loops: CDR1 MDHEN, CDR2 SYDVKM. This CDR3 is built from 12 residues. CDR3 region: CASSFYTDTQYF. In DNA, the CDR3 is TGTGCCAGCAGTTTCTACACAGATACGCAGTATTTT.

The V call is TRBV19, the J call TRBJ1-1; no definite D call. V lost 8 bases and J lost 4, with 20 bases in between. CDR3 length: 15 residues. Germline CDR1 and CDR2: LNHDA and SQIVND (reference sequence). CDR3: CASPPAVVGSTEAFF. In DNA, the CDR3 is TGTGCCAGTCCTCCGGCGGTGGTAGGAAGCACTGAAGCTTTCTTT.

The genes are TRBV5-4 and TRBJ1-2; TRBD1 matches 7 bases. Germline assignment: CDR1 SGHNT and CDR2 YYREEE (reference sequence). This CDR3 has 18 amino acids. Unmatched junction bases numbered 14, after V lost 1 base and J lost 2 bases. The CDR3 coding sequence is TGTGCCAGCAGCTTGTCGATAACTCCGGGACAGCGGAACTATGGCTACACCTTC. This gives the protein CASSLSITPGQRNYGYTF.

The CDR3 region is CASRGTGGERNYGYTF. CDR3 bases: TGTGCCAGCAGGGGGACAGGGGGTGAAAGGAACTATGGCTACACCTTC. V usage is TRBV28 and J usage is TRBJ1-2, with 11 nucleotides matching TRBD1. The CDR3 is 16 amino acids. Unmatched junction bases numbered 8, after V lost 6 bases and J lost 2 bases. Germline V gives CDR1 MDHEN, CDR2 SYDVKM.

V gene TRBV24-1 combines with J gene TRBJ2-1, with a tentative D call TRBD1 (6 bases). V lost 3 bases and J 4 bases, leaving 18 bases between the germline ends. Germline V gene data show CDR1 as KGHDR and CDR2 as SFDVKD. The CDR3 sequence is 17 residues long. DNA of the CDR3: TGTGCCACCAGTGATCGGTACAAGGGACACACTTACAATGAGCAGTTCTTC. This encodes CATSDRYKGHTYNEQFF.

V usage is TRBV9 and J usage is TRBJ2-5; TRBD2 matches 13 bases. V shed 1 base and J 5 bases; nucleotides not matched to a gene: 11. Germline assignment: CDR1 SGDLS and CDR2 YYNGEE. The CDR3 extends over 18 amino acids. The CDR3 coding sequence is TGTGCCAGCAGCGTATTAGGACTAGCGGGAGTTGGGTCGGAGACCCAGTACTTC. Protein: CASSVLGLAGVGSETQYF.

In its sample, this clone was seen once. The rearrangement uses TRBV3-1 (or the pseudogene TRBV3-2) and TRBJ2-7; maybe TRBD1 (6 bases). Trimming pared 6 bases from V and 6 bases from J, leaving 21 bases between. The CDR3 is 15 residues long. CDR1 LGHDT and CDR2 YNNKEL come from the germline V gene (reference sequence). The DNA of the CDR3 is TGTGCCAGCAGTCGAAACAGGGCCCCGTCTGGCGAGCAGTACTTC. It encodes CASSRNRAPSGEQYF.

The rearrangement joins TRBV2 to TRBJ2-7; the match to TRBD2 covers 7 bases. CDR1 SNHLY and CDR2 FYNNEI come from the germline V gene. The ends lost 9 bases at V and 0 bases at J; junction bases unmatched: 5. The CDR3 length is 13 residues. CDR3 amino acids: CASGGDLSYEQYF. For the CDR3, the DNA is TGTGCCAGTGGGGGGGATCTCTCCTACGAGCAGTACTTC.

The rearrangement joins TRBV28 to TRBJ2-5; D may be TRBD2 (5 bases). V lost 5 bases, J lost 1 base, and 14 bases lay in between. The germline V gene encodes CDR1 MDHEN and CDR2 SYDVKM. The CDR3 totals 15 residues. CDR3 in DNA: TGTGCCAGCAGTCGAGCGGATTCCAGCCAAGAGACCCAGTACTTC. Translation gives CASSRADSSQETQYF.

The chain couples TRBV5-6 to TRBJ2-7; 8 positions match TRBD2. The junction had 5 bases not matched to a gene; V was cut back by 0 bases and J by 0 bases. This CDR3 spans 16 amino acids. Germline CDR1 reads SGHDT; CDR2 reads YYEEEE. CDR3 nucleotide sequence: TGTGCCAGCAGCTTGGCGGGGGGGACCTCCTCCTACGAGCAGTACTTC. As protein: CASSLAGGTSSYEQYF.

This rearrangement joins TRBV9 to TRBJ2-7; 7 nucleotides match TRBD1. The V segment lost 4 bases and the J segment 5 bases; nucleotides outside the gene matches: 9. This CDR3 contains 14 residues. Looked up from germline, CDR1 is SGDLS and CDR2 is YYNGEE. CDR3 coding DNA: TGTGCCAGCAGCCCCCAGACAGGGTCCCACGAGCAGTACTTC. It yields the protein CASSPQTGSHEQYF.

This clone occurred once. This sequence joins TRBV3-1 (or the pseudogene TRBV3-2) and TRBJ1-2; 8 nucleotides align to TRBD1. The trim removed 4 bases at V and 6 bases at J, leaving 16 bases unmatched. The germline V gene encodes CDR1 LGHDT and CDR2 YNNKEL (reference sequence). The CDR3 sequence is 17 residues long. The CDR3 loop is CASSLRTGRYVQDGYTF. CDR3 sequence (DNA): TGTGCCAGCAGCCTTAGGACAGGGAGATATGTGCAGGATGGCTACACCTTC.

The chain employs TRBV14 and TRBJ2-7; maybe TRBD1 (6 bases). The CDR3 loop spans 14 amino acids. Trimming left V 4 bases short and J 1 base short, with 11 bases between. The V gene's germline CDR1 is SGHDN and CDR2 FVKESK. CDR3 sequence (DNA): TGTGCCAGCAGCCTCCGGACAGATTCCTACGAGCAGTACTTC. Translating it yields CASSLRTDSYEQYF.

The rearrangement joins TRBV3-1 (or the pseudogene TRBV3-2) to TRBJ2-1, with D tentatively TRBD1 (5 bases). Deletions cut 2 bases from V and 4 bases from J, with 9 bases between. Germline CDR1 and CDR2: LGHDT and YNNKEL (reference sequence). The CDR3 length is 14 residues. The chain's CDR3 is CASSQRAGYNEQFF. The DNA for the CDR3 is TGTGCCAGCAGCCAACGGGCAGGGTACAATGAGCAGTTCTTC.

The J gene is TRBJ2-7, the V gene TRBV27; D is perhaps TRBD1 (5 bases). This CDR3 comprises 16 residues. V was cut by 5 bases and J by 6 bases, with 23 bases left in between. Germline V CDR1 and CDR2: MNHEY, SMNVEV (reference sequence). For the CDR3, the DNA is TGTGCCAGCAGTAATCGAACAGGAATGTTTAATCGCGAGCAGTACTTC. It encodes CASSNRTGMFNREQYF.

The rearrangement uses TRBV5-8 and TRBJ1-2, with TRBD1 identical over 7 bases. The trim removed 4 bases at V and 2 bases at J, leaving 5 bases unmatched. The CDR3 consists of 14 residues. The germline V gene has CDR1 SGHTS and CDR2 YDEGEE. Written as DNA, the CDR3 is TGTGCCAGCAGCCCCCCAGGGGGGAACTATGGCTACACCTTC. It translates to CASSPPGGNYGYTF.

This chain connects TRBV6-5 to TRBJ1-1, with 9 bases fitting TRBD1. The CDR3 loop spans 14 amino acids. V lost 7 bases to trimming and J lost 3 bases; unmatched junction nucleotides: 6. Germline assignment: CDR1 MNHEY and CDR2 SVGAGI. As DNA, the CDR3 is TGTGCCAGCAACTACAGGGGGCGGGACACTGAAGCTTTCTTT. This translates into CASNYRGRDTEAFF.

V is TRBV5-5 and J is TRBJ1-6; maybe TRBD1 (5 bases). The CDR3 is 15 residues long. V lost 3 bases and J 6 bases, leaving 13 bases between the germline ends. Germline V gene data show CDR1 as SGHKS and CDR2 as YYEKEE (reference sequence). Here the CDR3 reads CASSSTSGLNSPLHF. For the CDR3, the DNA is TGTGCCAGCAGCTCGACGTCGGGACTTAATTCACCCCTCCACTTT.

This rearrangement joins TRBV12-3 or TRBV12-4 to TRBJ1-3; D ambiguous. The CDR3 runs to 13 residues. V was trimmed by 6 bases and J by 0 bases, leaving 6 bases between them. The CDR3 DNA reads as TGTGCCAGCAGACGGGACTCTGGAAACACCATATATTTT. This codes for CASRRDSGNTIYF.

The CDR3: CASSSLESNNEQFF. In DNA, the CDR3 is TGCGCCAGCAGCTCGCTAGAATCTAACAATGAGCAGTTCTTC. The chain recombines TRBV5-1 with TRBJ2-1; D call uncertain. In germline, CDR1 is SGHRS, CDR2 YFSETQ. This CDR3 is built from 14 residues. Trimming left V 3 bases short and J 5 bases short, with 12 bases between.

The chain links TRBV29-1 to TRBJ2-3; 9 nucleotides match TRBD1. Germline V gene data show CDR1 as SQVTM and CDR2 as ANQGSEA. The CDR3 contains 14 residues. After removal of 7 bases from V and 0 bases from J, the junction contained 5 bases not matched to a gene. CDR3 in DNA: TGCAGCGCCGACAGGGGGAAAAGCACAGATACGCAGTATTTT. Its protein is CSADRGKSTDTQYF.

The chain carries TRBV12-5 and TRBJ2-5; perhaps TRBD2 as D (6 bases). The ends were cut back, 4 bases at V and 4 bases at J, with 16 bases in the middle. This CDR3 spans 15 amino acids. CDR1 is LGHNT and CDR2 is FRNRAP in the germline V gene. The CDR3 sequence is CASGSSRGSGETQYF. The CDR3 DNA reads as TGTGCTAGTGGTTCCTCACGGGGGTCAGGAGAGACCCAGTACTTC.

V gene TRBV5-1 combines with J gene TRBJ2-7; 7 bases match TRBD1. CDR1 and CDR2 (germline): SGHRS, YFSETQ. The junction had 14 bases not matched to a gene; V was cut back by 5 bases and J by 0 bases. The CDR3 runs 17 residues. Here the CDR3 reads CASSLFPSGTDSYEQYF. The DNA of the CDR3 is TGCGCCAGCAGTTTGTTTCCGTCCGGGACAGACTCCTACGAGCAGTACTTC.

The J gene is TRBJ2-3, the V gene TRBV11-2; D might be TRBD2 (6 bases). The V end was cut by 8 bases, the J end by 6 bases, with 15 bases between. There are 13 residues in the CDR3. Germline values: CDR1 SGHAT, CDR2 FQNNGV. The CDR3 region has the DNA TGTGCCAGCGTTGCGGCGGGAAGCGATACGCAGTATTTT. Translation: CASVAAGSDTQYF. The full variable domain, rest sourced from reference TRBV11-2 and TRBJ2-3, is EAGVAQSPRYKIIEKRQSVAFWCNPISGHATLYWYQQILGQGPKLLIQFQNNGVVDDSQLPKDRFSAERLKGVDSTLKIQPAKLEDSAVYLCASVAAGSDTQYFGPGTRLTVL.

This sequence joins TRBV11-2 and TRBJ2-7; 8 bases align to TRBD2. The CDR3 spans 15 residues. Germline V gene sequence: CDR1 SGHAT, CDR2 FQNNGV. Trimming took 2 bases from V and 2 from J; bases not matched to a gene: 5. In nucleotides, the CDR3 is TGTGCCAGCAGCTTACCGGCGGGGGGTCCCTACGAGCAGTACTTC. This sequence encodes CASSLPAGGPYEQYF.

This chain links TRBV29-1 with TRBJ2-7; maybe TRBD2 (6 bases). Per germline, CDR1 SQVTM and CDR2 ANQGSEA. Trimming stripped 4 bases from V and 0 bases from J, with 10 bases between. CDR3 length equals 13 residues. The CDR3 DNA follows: TGCAGCGTTGTCTGGCGGGGCTCCTACGAGCAGTACTTC. Its protein product is CSVVWRGSYEQYF.

The genes are TRBV7-2 and TRBJ2-1; 7 nucleotides align to TRBD2. The J segment lost 4 bases and the V segment lost 5 bases, leaving 8 bases of the junction unmatched. The CDR3 totals 15 residues. Germline loops: CDR1 SGHTA, CDR2 FQGNSA. The CDR3 DNA reads as TGTGCCAGCAGCCAGAGCGGGGCAAATTACAATGAGCAGTTCTTC. Translating it yields CASSQSGANYNEQFF.

With regard to this clone: A junction end diverges from the germline sequence, so it may reflect a read error. The CDR3: CASSLGHAGQETQYF. CDR3 in DNA: TGTGCTAGCAGCTTAGGGCATGCGGGCCAAGAGACCCAGTACTTC. The chain carries TRBV7-7 and TRBJ2-5; D might be TRBD2 (5 bases). Germline CDR1 and CDR2: SSHAT and FNYEAQ (reference sequence). The CDR3 extends over 15 amino acids.

The V call is TRBV21-1, the J call TRBJ2-7; TRBD2, the table's D call, was not compared with the DNA. TRBV21-1 has pseudogene status. The CDR3 consists of 17 residues. CDR3 bases: TGTGCCAGCAGCACCGAGAGGGGACTAGCGGAGCACTACGAGCAGTACTTC. Translated, it gives CASSTERGLAEHYEQYF.

The CDR3 reads CASSLGFLQDTQYF. The CDR3, as DNA: TGTGCCAGCAGCTTAGGCTTTTTACAAGATACGCAGTATTTT. This sequence joins TRBV7-2 and TRBJ2-3; no firm D call. The V end lost 1 base, the J end lost 5 bases, and 10 bases lay between the germline ends. The CDR3 loop spans 14 amino acids. Germline V gene lookup returns CDR1 SGHTA and CDR2 FQGNSA.